This entry describes one T cell receptor beta chain. What it binds is not known. These data come from a study of cytomegalovirus exposure and HLA in healthy donors. CDR1 and CDR2 (germline): ENHRY, SYGVKD. Unmatched junction bases numbered 13, after V lost 0 bases and J lost 7 bases. The CDR3 covers 17 residues. PCR employed 60 Vbeta and 13 Jbeta primers. TCRdb keeps only in-frame clones here, not all; method: immunoSEQ multiplex PCR. The data show about 89,000 clones, approximately 63% seen once. Study results and limitations: HLA restriction was apparent for most CMV-associated TCR beta chains in a later analysis.

The material sequenced was PBMCs. The receptor's source is a woman under 40 in good health and CMV-seronegative. The chain combines TRBV10-3 with TRBJ2-7; 9 bases fit TRBD2. This CDR3 is CAISESGRREGRQEQYF. Here the CDR3 DNA reads TGTGCCATCAGTGAGTCTGGTAGGCGGGAGGGAAGACAAGAGCAGTACTTC.